This T cell receptor beta chain was obtained from a study of T cell responses to AZD1222 COVID-19 vaccine. Study information: Analyses pooled second doses at about 4 or about 12 weeks.

Study conclusions and caveats: Vaccine-associated CD4 TCRs ranged over spike, dominating at 160-218 and 743-854.

On this clone itself: Its antigen remains unidentified.

Germline lookup yields CDR1 MNHEY and CDR2 SVGAGI. The CDR3 consists of 16 residues. V lost 0 bases, J lost 0 bases, and 11 bases lay in between. Generated by immunoSEQ multiplex PCR, the TCRdb table keeps only in-frame clones and is missing some. Of 52,000 or so clones in the sample, approximately 84% were seen once. This TCR came from an adult in good health. The sequencing used peripheral blood, collected on day 0 of AZD1222 vaccination. The rearrangement uses TRBV6-5 and TRBJ1-1; the D gene is possibly TRBD1 (6 bases). CDR3 DNA: TGTGCCAGCAGTTACTCGGGGACAAGGATGAACACTGAAGCTTTCTTT. It specifies CASSYSGTRMNTEAFF.